Following are 30 T cell receptor beta chains from one sample sequenced in a study of PD-1 blockade in classical Hodgkin lymphoma. Using immunoSEQ multiplex PCR, the repertoire was profiled, and TCRdb retains in-frame clones only, with some absent. The sample gives 35,000 to 45,000 clones, about two thirds of which show up once; 2.5% to 3.5% is in the top ten. All patients experienced relapse after autologous stem cell transplantation, and brentuximab vedotin exposure was variable. The sequences come from peripheral blood mononuclear cells (PBMCs), collected at baseline. The receptor source for this set is a human donor with classical Hodgkin lymphoma.

The chain uses TRBV30 and TRBJ2-7; D may be TRBD1 (5 bases). Trimming stripped 2 bases from V and 2 bases from J, with 16 bases between. The CDR3 sequence is 15 residues long. Germline V gives CDR1 GTSNPN, CDR2 SVGIG (reference sequence). CDR3 region: CAWSLQQASTYEQYF. CDR3 in DNA: TGTGCCTGGAGTCTCCAACAGGCTTCCACCTACGAGCAGTACTTC.

This chain links TRBV30 with TRBJ1-1; TRBD1 is a possible D gene (5 bases). V was trimmed by 0 bases and J by 4 bases, leaving 9 bases between them. The germline V gene encodes CDR1 GTSNPN and CDR2 SVGIG (reference sequence). The CDR3 is made up of 13 amino acids. The CDR3 DNA sequence: TGTGCCTGGAGTGTACAAGGGACCACTGAAGCTTTCTTT. Translation: CAWSVQGTTEAFF.

This clone is judged large. This chain joins TRBV4-3 and TRBJ1-2; the D gene is possibly TRBD1 (6 bases). Trimming left V 0 bases short and J 8 bases short, with 22 bases between. The CDR3 runs 17 residues. Germline CDR1 is LGHNA and CDR2 is YSLEER. The CDR3 nucleotides read TGCGCCAGCAGCCAAGATCGTTCCGGGACATATCGAAGGGGCTACACCTTC. Its translation: CASSQDRSGTYRRGYTF.

As to this clone: This CDR3 is also generated by other DNA sequences in the sample. J is TRBJ1-1 and V is TRBV5-5; D is ambiguous. Trimming removed 0 bases from V and 2 bases from J, with 8 bases in between. The CDR3 loop spans 14 amino acids. CDR1 is SGHKS, CDR2 YYEKEE, per germline (reference sequence). CDR3 nucleotides: TGTGCCAGCAGCTTGGAGTCAGGAAACACTGAAGCTTTCTTT. Protein sequence: CASSLESGNTEAFF.

V gene TRBV11-2 combines with J gene TRBJ2-1; D is uncertain. In germline, CDR1 is SGHAT, CDR2 FQNNGV. The CDR3 is 16 residues long. The germline V and J ends were trimmed by 5 bases and 0 bases, with 14 bases remaining between them. CDR3 protein: CASSHDSLSSYNEQFF. In DNA form, the CDR3 reads TGTGCCAGCAGCCATGACTCCCTCAGCTCCTACAATGAGCAGTTCTTC.

The rearrangement links TRBV7-2 to TRBJ1-2, with D possibly matching TRBD1 (5 bases). The V end lost 7 bases, the J end lost 8 bases, and 17 bases lay between the germline ends. CDR1 is SGHTA, CDR2 FQGNSA, per germline. The CDR3 consists of 13 residues. For the CDR3, the DNA is TGTGCCAGCACCACCAGAGGGGCGCGAGGCTACACCTTC. Amino acids: CASTTRGARGYTF.

This chain joins TRBV6-1 and TRBJ2-3, with 8 bases lining up with TRBD1. This CDR3 has 19 amino acids. The germline gives CDR1 MNHNS, CDR2 SASEGT. Germline trimming cut 3 bases from V and 2 bases from J; bases unmatched to any gene: 16. CDR3 amino acids: CASSDLAGGFLFNTDTQYF. The CDR3 nucleotides read TGTGCCAGCAGTGACTTGGCAGGGGGCTTTTTATTCAACACAGATACGCAGTATTTT.

The rearrangement joins TRBV30 to TRBJ1-1; 10 nucleotides agree with TRBD1. This CDR3 spans 12 amino acids. Germline lookup yields CDR1 GTSNPN and CDR2 SVGIG (reference sequence). V lost 8 bases, J lost 1 base, and 1 base stayed unmatched. The CDR3 DNA is TGTGCCGGGGACAGGGGGAACACTGAAGCTTTCTTT. It specifies CAGDRGNTEAFF.

The chain carries TRBV28 and TRBJ2-7, with 9 bases identical to TRBD2. V trimming: 4 bases; J trimming: 2 bases; junction bases outside the gene matches: 15. CDR3 size: 18 residues. Germline loops: CDR1 MDHEN, CDR2 SYDVKM. DNA of the CDR3: TGTGCCAGCAGTTCTCCTAGGGTGAGACTAGCGGTCCCCTACGAGCAGTACTTC. Translation: CASSSPRVRLAVPYEQYF. The full variable domain, with the rest looked up from reference TRBV28 and TRBJ2-7, is DVKVTQSSRYLVKRTGEKVFLECVQDMDHENMFWYRQDPGLGLRLIYFSYDVKMKEKGDIPEGYSVSREKKERFSLILESASTNQTSMYLCASSSPRVRLAVPYEQYFGPGTRLTVT.

There are a few counts of this clone. This chain uses TRBV30 with TRBJ1-2; D unclear. This CDR3 spans 8 amino acids. Deletions cut 1 base from V and 12 bases from J, with 3 bases between. Germline V lookup: CDR1 GTSNPN, CDR2 SVGIG (reference sequence). The chain's CDR3 is CAWSAHTF. DNA of the CDR3: TGTGCCTGGAGTGCCCACACCTTC. Together with reference TRBV30 and TRBJ1-2, the CDR3 gives the full variable domain: SQTIHQWPATLVQPVGSPLSLECTVEGTSNPNLYWYRQAAGRGLQLLFYSVGIGQISSEVPQNLSASRPQDRQFILSSKKLLLSDSGFYLCAWSAHTFGSGTRLTVV.

The chain recombines TRBV9 with TRBJ2-5; TRBD1 aligns across 9 bases. Germline assignment: CDR1 SGDLS and CDR2 YYNGEE. The CDR3 runs 14 residues. The trim removed 4 bases at V and 4 bases at J, leaving 5 bases unmatched. CDR3 sequence reads: CASSPQQGAETQYF. CDR3 in DNA: TGTGCCAGCAGCCCTCAACAGGGGGCAGAGACCCAGTACTTC.

The chain combines TRBV5-4 with TRBJ1-3; D is ambiguous. This CDR3 contains 13 residues. Per the germline V gene, CDR1 is SGHNT and CDR2 is YYREEE (reference sequence). V lost 5 bases and J lost 3, with 9 bases in between. CDR3 sequence (DNA): TGTGCCAGCAGTCGCGGAGTTGGAAACACCATATATTTT. This gives the protein CASSRGVGNTIYF.

CDR3 nucleotide sequence: TGTGCCAGCTCACCTTCTCGGGGGAGAGAGACCCAGTACTTC. Translating it yields CASSPSRGRETQYF. This chain links TRBV18 with TRBJ2-5, with D perhaps matching TRBD2 (6 bases). CDR1 and CDR2 (germline): KGHSH, LQKENI. The CDR3 covers 14 residues. The V and J ends lost 3 bases and 4 bases respectively, with 12 bases between them.

The J gene is TRBJ2-6, the V gene TRBV19; D ambiguous. The CDR3 has 14 amino acids. V dropped 10 bases and J dropped 0 bases, with 10 bases sitting between them. Germline CDR1 LNHDA, CDR2 SQIVND (reference sequence). As DNA, the CDR3 is TGTGCCACTAGGTTAGGCTCTGGGGCCAACGTCCTGACTTTC. Translated: CATRLGSGANVLTF.

The chain employs TRBV25-1 and TRBJ1-4; D remains unclear. This CDR3 is built from 14 residues. CDR1 is MGHDK and CDR2 is SYGVNS in the germline V gene. V was cut by 3 bases and J by 8 bases, with 13 bases left in between. For the CDR3, the DNA is TGTGCCAGCAGTGATGGCCCCGGGAGAGAAAAACTGTTTTTT. Amino acid sequence: CASSDGPGREKLFF.

This clone is judged medium-sized. The rearrangement uses TRBV7-9 and TRBJ2-1; tentative D call: TRBD2 (5 bases). V was trimmed by 5 bases and J by 3 bases, leaving 14 bases between them. Germline CDR1 is SEHNR and CDR2 is FQNEAQ (reference sequence). This CDR3 has 15 amino acids. The CDR3 here is CASSPPAGFYNEQFF. CDR3 nucleotide sequence: TGTGCCAGCAGCCCCCCCGCGGGCTTCTACAATGAGCAGTTCTTC.

The chain combines TRBV27 with TRBJ2-2; D not certain. With 6 bases removed from V and 4 bases from J, the gap between germline ends came to 6 bases. The CDR3 contains 12 residues. CDR1 and CDR2 (germline): MNHEY, SMNVEV (reference sequence). The CDR3 protein is CASSPITGELFF. The CDR3 DNA follows: TGTGCCAGCAGCCCCATCACCGGGGAGCTGTTTTTT.

This clone has a single count. This chain uses TRBV25-1 with TRBJ1-2; no clear D. The V gene lost 8 bases and the J gene lost 4 bases, with 11 bases spanning the gap. The V gene's germline CDR1 is MGHDK and CDR2 SYGVNS. This CDR3 has 12 amino acids. Here the CDR3 DNA reads TGTGCCAGCGGAGACGAGGGCTATGGCTACACCTTC. It is translated as CASGDEGYGYTF.

This clone was detected once. The V gene is TRBV19, the J gene TRBJ1-2, with 7 bases that match TRBD1. This CDR3 has 15 residues. V lost 5 bases to trimming and J lost 3 bases; unmatched junction nucleotides: 9. Germline CDR1 is LNHDA and CDR2 is SQIVND (reference sequence). CDR3 sequence: CASSGIRGGDYGYTF. DNA for the CDR3: TGTGCCAGTAGTGGAATCAGGGGGGGTGACTATGGCTACACCTTC.

This clone has ten or more counts. The gene calls are TRBV7-9 and TRBJ2-1, with D tentatively TRBD1 (6 bases). V was trimmed by 5 bases and J by 4 bases, leaving 18 bases between them. The length of the CDR3 is 16 residues. The germline gives CDR1 SEHNR, CDR2 FQNEAQ (reference sequence). CDR3: CASSNGGRARYNEQFF. CDR3 sequence (DNA): TGTGCCAGCAGCAATGGGGGCAGGGCGAGGTACAATGAGCAGTTCTTC.

CDR3 amino acids: CASSPPVGFLGETQYF. CDR3 in DNA: TGTGCCAGCTCACCTCCGGTTGGGTTTCTGGGAGAGACCCAGTACTTC. This sequence joins TRBV18 and TRBJ2-5; no clear D. The CDR3 runs to 16 residues. CDR1 and CDR2 (germline): KGHSH, LQKENI. V was clipped by 3 bases and J by 4 bases, with 18 bases between them.

The gene calls are TRBV6-5 and TRBJ1-1; TRBD1 might be the D (5 bases). CDR3 length: 14 residues. V was clipped by 3 bases and J by 3 bases, with 11 bases between them. CDR1 is MNHEY and CDR2 is SVGAGI in the germline V gene. The CDR3 nucleotides read TGTGCCAGCAGTTATTCAGGGTACGACACTGAAGCTTTCTTT. Protein: CASSYSGYDTEAFF.

The chain recombines TRBV7-7 with TRBJ2-5; D uncertain. The germline V and J ends were trimmed by 4 bases and 2 bases, with 11 bases remaining between them. There are 14 residues in the CDR3. CDR1 is SSHAT, CDR2 FNYEAQ, per germline (reference sequence). The CDR3 is CASSYYGQQETQYF. The DNA of the CDR3 is TGTGCCAGCAGCTACTATGGGCAGCAAGAGACCCAGTACTTC.

On this clone: Other nucleotide sequences in the sample specify the same CDR3. This sequence joins TRBV4-3 and TRBJ1-3; D perhaps matches TRBD1 (6 bases). This CDR3 has 15 residues. V lost 1 base, J lost 3 bases, and 10 bases lay in between. Germline loops: CDR1 LGHNA, CDR2 YSLEER. CDR3 residues: CASSQVGGLGNTIYF. The CDR3 coding sequence is TGCGCCAGCAGCCAAGTTGGGGGCCTTGGAAACACCATATATTTT.

The V and J genes are TRBV9 and TRBJ2-6; D is unresolved. The CDR3 is 15 residues long. V lost 6 bases and J 4 bases, leaving 14 bases between the germline ends. Germline V gene sequence: CDR1 SGDLS, CDR2 YYNGEE. The CDR3 spells CASNPGLLGANVLTF. CDR3 sequence (DNA): TGTGCCAGCAACCCTGGTCTCCTCGGGGCCAACGTCCTGACTTTC.

The chain carries TRBV19 and TRBJ1-4, with D hard to call. The CDR3 covers 12 residues. V lost 6 bases, J lost 0 bases, and 2 bases lay in between. Germline CDR1 LNHDA, CDR2 SQIVND (reference sequence). CDR3 coding DNA: TGTGCCAGTAGGGCAACTAATGAAAAACTGTTTTTT. It encodes CASRATNEKLFF.

This chain uses TRBV27 with TRBJ1-5, with D unresolved. V gave up 4 bases and J gave up 9 bases, with 25 bases separating them. Germline V CDR1 and CDR2: MNHEY, SMNVEV (reference sequence). CDR3 length equals 17 residues. The chain's CDR3 is CASSSHPFDGGLRPQHF. The DNA of the CDR3 is TGTGCCAGCAGTTCTCACCCCTTCGACGGAGGACTTCGGCCCCAGCATTTT.

This rearrangement joins TRBV7-6 to TRBJ2-7, with D perhaps matching TRBD1 (5 bases). This CDR3 comprises 16 residues. V gave up 0 bases and J gave up 0 bases, with 12 bases separating them. Germline CDR1 reads SGHVS; CDR2 reads FNYEAQ. Written as DNA, the CDR3 is TGTGCCAGCAGCTTAGCGCCGGCAGGGTCCTCCTACGAGCAGTACTTC. It encodes CASSLAPAGSSYEQYF. Supplemented by reference TRBV7-6 and TRBJ2-7, the full variable domain reads GAGVSQSPRYKVTKRGQDVALRCDPISGHVSLYWYRQALGQGPEFLTYFNYEAQQDKSGLPNDRFSAERPEGSISTLTIQRTEQRDSAMYRCASSLAPAGSSYEQYFGPGTRLTVT.

The gene calls are TRBV18 and TRBJ2-6; no firm D call. The ends were cut back, 2 bases at V and 0 bases at J, with 8 bases in the middle. Germline loops: CDR1 KGHSH, CDR2 LQKENI. The CDR3 sequence is 16 residues long. CDR3: CASSPSLLSGANVLTF. CDR3 nucleotides: TGTGCCAGCTCACCATCATTGCTCTCTGGGGCCAACGTCCTGACTTTC.

The chain links TRBV2 to TRBJ2-3; D is ambiguous. CDR1 is SNHLY, CDR2 FYNNEI, per germline. The CDR3 covers 16 residues. Deletions cut 1 base from V and 1 base from J, with 12 bases between. This CDR3 is CASSEVTVVGTDTQYF. CDR3 in DNA: TGTGCCAGCAGTGAAGTTACAGTGGTTGGCACAGATACGCAGTATTTT.